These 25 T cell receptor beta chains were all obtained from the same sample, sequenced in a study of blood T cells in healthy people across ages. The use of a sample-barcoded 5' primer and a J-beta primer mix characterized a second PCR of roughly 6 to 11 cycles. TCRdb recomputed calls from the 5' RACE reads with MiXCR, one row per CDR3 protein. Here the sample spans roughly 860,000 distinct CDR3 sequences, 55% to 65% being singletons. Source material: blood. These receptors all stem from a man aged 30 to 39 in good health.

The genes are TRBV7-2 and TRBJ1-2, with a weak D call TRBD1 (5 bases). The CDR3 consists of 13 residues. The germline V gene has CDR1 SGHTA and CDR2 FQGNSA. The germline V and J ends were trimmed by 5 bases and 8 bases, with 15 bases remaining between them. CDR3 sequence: CASSEAGIRGYTF. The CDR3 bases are TGTGCCAGCAGCGAAGCAGGGATTCGCGGCTACACCTTC. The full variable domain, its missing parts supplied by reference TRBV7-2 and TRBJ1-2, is GAGVSQSPSNKVTEKGKDVELRCDPISGHTALYWYRQSLGQGLEFLIYFQGNSAPDKSGLPSDRFSAERTGGSVSTLTIQRTQQEDSAVYLCASSEAGIRGYTFGSGTRLTVV.

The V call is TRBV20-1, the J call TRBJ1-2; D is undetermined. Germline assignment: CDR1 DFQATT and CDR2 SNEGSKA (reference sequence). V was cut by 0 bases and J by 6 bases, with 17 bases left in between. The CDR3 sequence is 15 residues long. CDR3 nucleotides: TGCAGTGCTAGAGATAAAGATAGAGTTTTGGATGGCTACACCTTC. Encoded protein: CSARDKDRVLDGYTF.

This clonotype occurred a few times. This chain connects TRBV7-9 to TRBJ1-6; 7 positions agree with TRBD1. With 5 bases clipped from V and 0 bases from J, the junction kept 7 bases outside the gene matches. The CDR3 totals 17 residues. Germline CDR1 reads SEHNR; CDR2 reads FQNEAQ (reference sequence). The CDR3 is CASSQGQPSSYNSPLHF. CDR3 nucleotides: TGTGCCAGCAGCCAGGGACAGCCGAGCTCCTATAATTCACCCCTCCACTTT.

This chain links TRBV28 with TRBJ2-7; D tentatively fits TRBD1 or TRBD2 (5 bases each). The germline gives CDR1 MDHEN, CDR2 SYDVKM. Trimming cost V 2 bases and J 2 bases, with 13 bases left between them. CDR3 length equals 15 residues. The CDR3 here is CASSLNRPGPYEQYF. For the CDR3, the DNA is TGTGCCAGCAGTTTAAACCGGCCGGGACCCTACGAGCAGTACTTC.

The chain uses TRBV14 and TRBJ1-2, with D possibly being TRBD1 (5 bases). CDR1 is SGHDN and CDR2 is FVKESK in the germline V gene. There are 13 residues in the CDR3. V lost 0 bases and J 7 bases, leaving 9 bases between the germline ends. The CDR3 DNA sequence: TGTGCCAGCAGCCAAGACAGGGTGGGTGGCTACACCTTC. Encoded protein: CASSQDRVGGYTF. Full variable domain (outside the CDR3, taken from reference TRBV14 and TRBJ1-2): EAGVTQFPSHSVIEKGQTVTLRCDPISGHDNLYWYRRVMGKEIKFLLHFVKESKQDESGMPNNRFLAERTGGTYSTLKVQPAELEDSGVYFCASSQDRVGGYTFGSGTRLTVV.

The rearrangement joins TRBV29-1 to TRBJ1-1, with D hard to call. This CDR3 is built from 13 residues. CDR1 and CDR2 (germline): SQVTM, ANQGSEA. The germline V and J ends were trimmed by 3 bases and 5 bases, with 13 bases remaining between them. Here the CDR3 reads CSVDGEGETEAFF. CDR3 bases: TGCAGCGTTGATGGGGAGGGTGAAACTGAAGCTTTCTTT.

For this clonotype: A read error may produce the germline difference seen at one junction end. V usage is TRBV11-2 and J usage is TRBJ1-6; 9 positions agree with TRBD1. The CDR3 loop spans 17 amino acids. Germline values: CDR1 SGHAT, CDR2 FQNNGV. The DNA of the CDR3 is TGTGCCAGCAGATTAGGACAGGGGAGAACCTATAATTCACCCCTCCACTTT. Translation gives CASRLGQGRTYNSPLHF.

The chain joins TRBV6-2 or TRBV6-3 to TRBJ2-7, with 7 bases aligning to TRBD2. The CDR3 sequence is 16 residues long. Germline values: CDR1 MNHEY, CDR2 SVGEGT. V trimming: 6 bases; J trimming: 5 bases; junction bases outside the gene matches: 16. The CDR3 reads CASSLTLAAGLDEQYF. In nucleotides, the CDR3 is TGTGCCAGCAGCCTAACTTTGGCAGCGGGGCTCGACGAGCAGTACTTC.

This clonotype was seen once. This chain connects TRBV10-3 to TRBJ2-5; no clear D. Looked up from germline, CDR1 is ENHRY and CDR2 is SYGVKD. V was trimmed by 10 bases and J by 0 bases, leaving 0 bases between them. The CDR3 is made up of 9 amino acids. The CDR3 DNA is TGTGCCAACCAAGAGACCCAGTACTTC. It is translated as CANQETQYF.

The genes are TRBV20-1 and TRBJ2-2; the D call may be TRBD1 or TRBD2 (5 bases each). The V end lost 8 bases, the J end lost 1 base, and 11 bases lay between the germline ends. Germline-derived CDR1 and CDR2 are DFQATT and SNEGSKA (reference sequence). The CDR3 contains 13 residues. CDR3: CSTSRGNTGELFF. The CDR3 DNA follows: TGCAGTACCTCGAGGGGGAACACCGGGGAGCTGTTTTTT.

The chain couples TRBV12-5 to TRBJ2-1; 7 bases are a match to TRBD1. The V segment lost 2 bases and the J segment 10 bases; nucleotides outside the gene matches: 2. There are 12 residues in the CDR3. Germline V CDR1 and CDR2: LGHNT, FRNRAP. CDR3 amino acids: CASGLPQGEQFF. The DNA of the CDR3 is TGTGCTAGTGGTTTGCCACAGGGGGAGCAGTTCTTC.

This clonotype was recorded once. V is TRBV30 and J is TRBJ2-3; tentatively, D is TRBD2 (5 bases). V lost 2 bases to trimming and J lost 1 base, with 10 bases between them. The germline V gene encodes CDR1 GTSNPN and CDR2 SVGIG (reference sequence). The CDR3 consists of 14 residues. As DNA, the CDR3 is TGTGCCTGGAGTCTACTCGGGGGCACAGATACGCAGTATTTT. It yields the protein CAWSLLGGTDTQYF.

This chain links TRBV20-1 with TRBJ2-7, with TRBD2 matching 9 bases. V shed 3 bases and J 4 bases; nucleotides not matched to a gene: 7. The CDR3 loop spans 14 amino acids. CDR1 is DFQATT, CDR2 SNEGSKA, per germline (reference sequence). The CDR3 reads CSASIGLAGYEQYF. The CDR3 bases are TGCAGTGCTAGCATCGGGCTAGCGGGGTACGAGCAGTACTTC.

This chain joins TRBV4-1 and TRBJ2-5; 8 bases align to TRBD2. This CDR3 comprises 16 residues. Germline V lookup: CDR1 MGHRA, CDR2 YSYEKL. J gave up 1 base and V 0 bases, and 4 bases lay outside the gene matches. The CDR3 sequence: CASSQESRGAQETQYF. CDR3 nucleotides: TGCGCCAGCAGCCAAGAATCGCGGGGGGCCCAAGAGACCCAGTACTTC.

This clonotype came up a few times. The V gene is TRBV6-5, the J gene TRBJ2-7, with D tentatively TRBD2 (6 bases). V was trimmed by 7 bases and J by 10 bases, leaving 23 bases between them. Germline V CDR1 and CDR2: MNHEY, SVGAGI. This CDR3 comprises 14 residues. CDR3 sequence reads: CASKEGAGSGTQYF. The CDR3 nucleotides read TGTGCCAGCAAGGAAGGTGCGGGGTCAGGAACCCAGTACTTC.

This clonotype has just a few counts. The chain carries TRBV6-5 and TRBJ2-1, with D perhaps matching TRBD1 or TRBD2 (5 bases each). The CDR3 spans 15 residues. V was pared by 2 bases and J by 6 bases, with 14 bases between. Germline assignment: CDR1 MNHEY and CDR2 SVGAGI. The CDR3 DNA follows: TGTGCCAGCAGTTACAATCAGGGTGGGGGCAATGAGCAGTTCTTC. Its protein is CASSYNQGGGNEQFF.

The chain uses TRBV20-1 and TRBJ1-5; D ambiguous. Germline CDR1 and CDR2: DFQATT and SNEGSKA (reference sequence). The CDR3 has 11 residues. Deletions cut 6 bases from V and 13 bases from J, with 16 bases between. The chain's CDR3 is CSAWTPGRQHF. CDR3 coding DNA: TGCAGTGCATGGACCCCCGGGAGGCAGCATTTT.

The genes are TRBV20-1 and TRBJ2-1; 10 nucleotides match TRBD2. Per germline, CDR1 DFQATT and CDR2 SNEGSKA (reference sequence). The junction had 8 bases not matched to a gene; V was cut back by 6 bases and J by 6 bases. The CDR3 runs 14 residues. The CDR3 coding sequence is TGCAGTGCAGAAACTAGCGGGGTCCTCAATGAGCAGTTCTTC. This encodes CSAETSGVLNEQFF.

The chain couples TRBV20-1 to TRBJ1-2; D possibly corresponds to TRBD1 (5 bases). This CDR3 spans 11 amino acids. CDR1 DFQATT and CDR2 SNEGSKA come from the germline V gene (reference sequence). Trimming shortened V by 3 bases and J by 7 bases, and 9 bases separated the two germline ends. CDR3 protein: CSASDGGGYTF. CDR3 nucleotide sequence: TGCAGTGCTAGTGATGGGGGTGGCTACACCTTC.

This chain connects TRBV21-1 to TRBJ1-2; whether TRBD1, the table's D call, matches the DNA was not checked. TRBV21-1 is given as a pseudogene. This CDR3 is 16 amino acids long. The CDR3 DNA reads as TGTGCCAGCAGCCTTAACCGGGACAGGGGGTCGGATGGCTACACCTTC. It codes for CASSLNRDRGSDGYTF.

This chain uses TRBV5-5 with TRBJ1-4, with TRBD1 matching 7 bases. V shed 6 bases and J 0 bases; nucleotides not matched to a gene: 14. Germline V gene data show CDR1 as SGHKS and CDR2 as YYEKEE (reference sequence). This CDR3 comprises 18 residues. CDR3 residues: CASTPGWDSSATNEKLFF. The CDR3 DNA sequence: TGTGCCAGCACCCCCGGGTGGGACAGTTCAGCAACTAATGAAAAACTGTTTTTT.

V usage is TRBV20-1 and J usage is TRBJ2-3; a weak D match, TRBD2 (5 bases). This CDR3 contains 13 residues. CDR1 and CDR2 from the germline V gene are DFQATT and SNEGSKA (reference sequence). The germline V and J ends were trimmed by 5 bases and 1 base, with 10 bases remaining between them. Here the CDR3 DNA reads TGCAGTGCTCCGGGGTTAGGCACAGATACGCAGTATTTT. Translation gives CSAPGLGTDTQYF.

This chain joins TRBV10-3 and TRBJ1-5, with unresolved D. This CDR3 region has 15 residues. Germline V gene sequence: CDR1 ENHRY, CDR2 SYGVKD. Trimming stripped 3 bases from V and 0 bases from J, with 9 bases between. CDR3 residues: CAISEKGPSNQPQHF. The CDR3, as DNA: TGTGCCATCAGTGAAAAGGGCCCTAGCAATCAGCCCCAGCATTTT.

CDR3 loop: CASSKGGAGNEQFF. CDR3 coding DNA: TGTGCCAGCAGCAAGGGCGGGGCAGGGAATGAGCAGTTCTTC. This chain joins TRBV21-1 and TRBJ2-1; the table calls TRBD1, which could not be checked here. TRBV21-1 is flagged as a pseudogene. The CDR3 is 14 amino acids.

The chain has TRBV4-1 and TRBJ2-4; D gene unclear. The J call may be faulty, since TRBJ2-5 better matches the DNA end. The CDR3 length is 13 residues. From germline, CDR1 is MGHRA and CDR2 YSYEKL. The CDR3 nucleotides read TGCGCCAGACCCGCCGGGCGCGGAGAGACCCAGTACTTC. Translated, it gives CARPAGRGETQYF.